The 14 T cell receptor beta chains listed next were all sequenced from one sample in a study of a mutant IDH1 vaccine in newly diagnosed glioma. Time point defined: week 5, during vaccination. Every vaccine dose comprised 300 ug of mutant IDH1 20-mer peptide plus topical imiquimod. TCRdb's table, derived via immunoSEQ multiplex PCR, lists solely in-frame clones and lacks some. The data hold 30,000 to 40,000 clones, with around 83% observed a single time. Antigens of these TCRs are unknown. The specimen was PBMCs, collected from a glioma patient whose treatment included an IDH1 peptide vaccine. These receptors were collected from a man aged 30 to 39 with glioma.

This chain joins TRBV19 and TRBJ1-1, with D unresolved. Germline V gene lookup returns CDR1 LNHDA and CDR2 SQIVND (reference sequence). V was trimmed by 7 bases and J by 1 base, leaving 13 bases between them. The CDR3 has 14 residues. Here the CDR3 DNA reads TGTGCCAGTAACCATCTAGGCAGGAACACTGAAGCTTTCTTT. Protein product: CASNHLGRNTEAFF.

The rearrangement uses TRBV5-1 and TRBJ2-2; D is tentatively TRBD1 or TRBD2 (5 bases each). The CDR3 has 14 amino acids. V dropped 7 bases and J dropped 5 bases, with 15 bases sitting between them. Germline-derived CDR1 and CDR2 are SGHRS and YFSETQ. Here the CDR3 DNA reads TGCGCCAGCCTCCCCGGGGCCCGAACCGGGGAGCTGTTTTTT. Its protein is CASLPGARTGELFF.

The CDR3 DNA is TGTGCCAGCAGCGAAACAGGGTATAGGAACACTGAAGCTTTCTTT. Translation: CASSETGYRNTEAFF. This chain connects TRBV6-1 to TRBJ1-1; TRBD1 might be the D (6 bases). In germline, CDR1 is MNHNS, CDR2 SASEGT. V was cut by 6 bases and J by 1 base, with 15 bases left in between. The CDR3 is made up of 15 amino acids.

V usage is TRBV19 and J usage is TRBJ1-1, with D perhaps TRBD1 (6 bases). The length of the CDR3 is 13 residues. Looked up from germline, CDR1 is LNHDA and CDR2 is SQIVND (reference sequence). V lost 7 bases to trimming and J lost 2 bases, with 11 bases between them. The CDR3 reads CASTRQVNTEAFF. The CDR3 nucleotides are TGTGCCAGTACACGACAGGTAAACACTGAAGCTTTCTTT.

V is TRBV7-3 and J is TRBJ2-7; D gene uncertain. The germline V gene encodes CDR1 SGHTA and CDR2 FQGTGA. Trimming stripped 2 bases from V and 6 bases from J, with 29 bases between. The CDR3 loop spans 19 amino acids. The DNA of the CDR3 is TGTGCCAGCAGCTTAGAGCCCCCCCTCCTCGGTTCGACCGTTAGCGAGCAGTACTTC. Protein product: CASSLEPPLLGSTVSEQYF. The full variable domain, rest sourced from reference TRBV7-3 and TRBJ2-7, is GAGVSQTPSNKVTEKGKYVELRCDPISGHTALYWYRQSLGQGPEFLIYFQGTGAADDSGLPNDRFFAVRPEGSVSTLKIQRTERGDSAVYLCASSLEPPLLGSTVSEQYFGPGTRLTVT.

This chain joins TRBV30 and TRBJ1-1; 7 bases line up with TRBD1. V lost 4 bases, J lost 6 bases, and 8 bases stayed unmatched. The CDR3 runs to 13 residues. Germline loops: CDR1 GTSNPN, CDR2 SVGIG (reference sequence). This CDR3 reads CAWTPGGWAEAFF. The DNA for the CDR3 is TGTGCCTGGACCCCAGGGGGTTGGGCTGAAGCTTTCTTT.

The chain uses TRBV5-1 and TRBJ2-5; 12 bases agree with TRBD1. The CDR3 loop spans 16 amino acids. J lost 4 bases, V lost 5 bases, and 9 bases had no gene match. Germline V gives CDR1 SGHRS, CDR2 YFSETQ. In DNA, the CDR3 is TGCGCCAGCAGGGCCGGGACAGGGGGCGCGGGAGAGACCCAGTACTTC. Protein: CASRAGTGGAGETQYF.

The chain combines TRBV4-2 with TRBJ1-1, with D perhaps matching TRBD1 (5 bases). The length of the CDR3 is 13 residues. Trimming cost V 3 bases and J 4 bases, with 9 bases left between them. Germline V gene sequence: CDR1 LGHNA, CDR2 YNFKEQ. This CDR3 reads CASSQRGGTEAFF. Written as DNA, the CDR3 is TGTGCCAGCAGCCAGAGGGGCGGCACTGAAGCTTTCTTT.

V is TRBV6-1 and J is TRBJ2-7, with TRBD1 as a possible D gene (6 bases). This CDR3 is 13 amino acids long. Germline lookup yields CDR1 MNHNS and CDR2 SASEGT. V shed 7 bases and J shed 6 bases, with 16 bases lying between them. The CDR3, as DNA: TGTGCCAGCACCCGCCAAGGGGGTGGCGAGCAGTACTTC. It translates to CASTRQGGGEQYF.

The V call is TRBV19, the J call TRBJ2-7, with 9 bases lining up with TRBD1. Germline loops: CDR1 LNHDA, CDR2 SQIVND (reference sequence). This CDR3 has 16 residues. V dropped 5 bases and J dropped 3; count of bases not matched to a gene: 11. The chain's CDR3 is CASSSRDRVAGYEQYF. As DNA, the CDR3 is TGTGCCAGTAGTTCCCGGGACAGGGTGGCAGGCTACGAGCAGTACTTC.

The rearrangement uses TRBV15 and TRBJ2-3, with 10 bases lining up with TRBD1. Germline lookup yields CDR1 LNHNV and CDR2 YYDKDF (reference sequence). V lost 0 bases to trimming and J lost 2 bases; unmatched junction nucleotides: 5. This CDR3 is 17 amino acids long. The DNA for the CDR3 is TGTGCCACCAGCAGAGATCGGACAGGGGGTGACACAGATACGCAGTATTTT. Its protein product is CATSRDRTGGDTDTQYF.

V gene TRBV15 combines with J gene TRBJ1-4, with TRBD1 matching over 7 bases. Germline CDR1 reads LNHNV; CDR2 reads YYDKDF (reference sequence). The junction had 12 bases not matched to a gene; V was cut back by 7 bases and J by 7 bases. The CDR3 is 15 residues long. Written as DNA, the CDR3 is TGTGCCACCACCAGTTCACAGGGGAGTTTTGAAAAACTGTTTTTT. Protein: CATTSSQGSFEKLFF. The whole variable domain, remainder taken from reference TRBV15 and TRBJ1-4, is DAMVIQNPRYQVTQFGKPVTLSCSQTLNHNVMYWYQQKSSQAPKLLFHYYDKDFNNEADTPDNFQSRRPNTSFCFLDIRSPGLGDTAMYLCATTSSQGSFEKLFFGSGTQLSVL.

This rearrangement joins TRBV30 to TRBJ1-4; D remains unclear. The CDR3 loop spans 14 amino acids. Germline assignment: CDR1 GTSNPN and CDR2 SVGIG (reference sequence). The V and J ends lost 0 bases and 1 base respectively, with 6 bases between them. CDR3 DNA: TGTGCCTGGAGTGTCTCAGTAACTAATGAAAAACTGTTTTTT. Residues: CAWSVSVTNEKLFF. Full variable domain (remainder filled in from reference TRBV30 and TRBJ1-4): SQTIHQWPATLVQPVGSPLSLECTVEGTSNPNLYWYRQAAGRGLQLLFYSVGIGQISSEVPQNLSASRPQDRQFILSSKKLLLSDSGFYLCAWSVSVTNEKLFFGSGTQLSVL.

This clone has a handful of counts. This chain uses TRBV11-3 with TRBJ1-1, with D hard to call. The CDR3 spans 13 residues. Germline loops: CDR1 SGHNT, CDR2 YENEEA. The V and J ends lost 4 bases and 2 bases respectively, with 8 bases between them. The CDR3 reads CASSSEGNTEAFF. CDR3 bases: TGTGCCAGCAGCTCCGAGGGTAACACTGAAGCTTTCTTT. The complete variable domain, with remaining parts taken from reference TRBV11-3 and TRBJ1-1, reads EAGVVQSPRYKIIEKKQPVAFWCNPISGHNTLYWYLQNLGQGPELLIRYENEEAVDDSQLPKDRFSAERLKGVDSTLKIQPAELGDSAVYLCASSSEGNTEAFFGQGTRLTVV.